This TCR beta chain was sequenced for a study of shared clonotypes between healthy human individuals. Overall study findings and caveats: Naive subsets generally exceeded memory subsets in estimated richness. The sharing of 5% to 6.5% of naive CD4 clonotypes was seen across a handful of donors. Rarefaction showed that sequencing of sorted subsets was incomplete (despite large depth).

As to this clone: As yet, its antigen is unknown.

Cells designated naive CD8 were CD45RO-negative and were positively selected for CCR7, with terminally differentiated effector memory CD45RA+ cells excluded. The sorted-subset replicate PCRs were given 200 ng DNA, which is 30,000 to 35,000 T cell genomes. Generated by immunoSEQ multiplex PCR, the TCRdb table keeps only in-frame clones and is missing some. The sample comprises about 1.9 million clones, just under 95% of which are singletons, and more than 1.5% rests with the top ten. In germline, CDR1 is SNHLY, CDR2 FYNNEI. This CDR3 spans 13 amino acids. V shed 5 bases, J shed 8 bases, and the junction held 3 bases outside the gene matches.

The chain links TRBV2 to TRBJ2-1; 10 positions agree with TRBD2. Sequencing used naive CD8+ T cells from PBMCs. The TCR comes from a man aged 18 to 30 in good health. Some clones in this sample may be carry-over from other donors' samples. The CDR3: CASSHLAGDEQFF. DNA of the CDR3: TGTGCCAGCAGTCATCTAGCGGGAGATGAGCAGTTCTTC. The full variable domain, in which reference TRBV2 and TRBJ2-1 provide the parts outside the CDR3, is EPEVTQTPSHQVTQMGQEVILRCVPISNHLYFYWYRQILGQKVEFLVSFYNNEISEKSEIFDDQFSVERPDGSNFTLKIRSTKLEDSAMYFCASSHLAGDEQFFGPGTRLTVL.